This record covers a single T cell receptor beta chain. Which antigen it targets is not known. Base qualities are missing; no much larger clone stands one base away. This sample was taken from a study of blood T cell repertoires in COVID-19 (dated by TCRdb to 2020 to 2022). With respect to the entire study: Samples from collaborators originated in the United States, Italy and Spain and spanned both the acute and convalescent phases of COVID-19. The material from the prospective study consisted of cDNA or gDNA derived from T cells, B-cell-depleted T cells, or PBMCs. The dataset comprised deeply sampled blood TCRbeta repertoires from subjects exposed to, actively infected with, or recovered from COVID-19. The repertoires were released in a freely available public database intended as a resource for research on the immune response to SARS-CoV-2. Samples came from the ongoing ImmuneRACE study (first 160 participants) plus 1,254 subjects from 6 global collaborators. A de-identified subject ID, COVID-19 status, age in years and sex were almost always included in the sample metadata. Where available, HLA class I and class II types were obtained from metadata supplied by the sample provider rather than from assay-based typing. What the authors observed across the whole study: How much clinical and demographic metadata was included differed by source and by participant, and the metadata was provided uncurated.

TCRbeta CDR3 regions were amplified from genomic DNA by means of the immunoSEQ Assay, a bias-controlled multiplex PCR. For the original study's pipeline: Within the assay, amplification of reference gene primers was used to estimate how many nucleated cells each sample contained. To quantify the absolute abundance of each unique TCRbeta CDR3 rearrangement, sequence reads were collapsed and filtered. For each sample, productive Simpson clonality was calculated by taking the square root of Simpson's diversity index across productive rearrangements. TCRdb provides this immuneACCESS table in a form limited to in-frame rearrangements. Some clones are lacking; in checked studies, under half of them reflect an unresolved V gene, and why the rest are absent is not known. The V and J calls and clone size were taken over from that table, and D and trimming were inferred from the DNA. This sample lists approximately 200,000 clones; approximately 89% were detected once. Together, the top ten hold 3% to 4% of the sample.

Participants in the prospective study were enrolled through a virtual design, were aged about 18 to 89 years, and lived in fewer than 30 United States geographic areas. In the prospective study, participants were assigned to cohorts based on the clinical history participants reported in a screening survey and a study questionnaire. Exposed participants had been in contact with someone with a PCR-confirmed or clinician-diagnosed COVID-19 case within 2 weeks of study entry. Mobile phlebotomists in the prospective study collected whole blood, serum and a nasopharyngeal or oropharyngeal swab from every participant. Participants in the prospective study had the option to provide additional blood draws and questionnaires over a 2-month period. Prospective study blood samples were shipped either frozen or at room temperature before DNA extraction. CDR1 and CDR2 are read off the germline V gene as SGHDN and FVKESK. CDR3 length: 16 amino acids, cysteine to phenylalanine. The kept DNA is CDR3 alone, 48 bases in frame from the first base. V ends up 4 bases short and J 10 bases short, with an unmatched junction base count of 14.

The source of this sequence is a woman under 40 who had been exposed to COVID-19. The rearrangement joined TRBV14 to TRBJ1-4; 8 bases in the junction line up with TRBD1. The material sequenced was PBMCs or T cells enriched from blood (not recorded which). The nucleotide sequence is TGTGCCAGCAGCCTTGTAATACAGGGGGTTGCGGGAAAACTGTTTTTT. Its amino acids are CASSLVIQGVAGKLFF. Reference TRBV14 and TRBJ1-4 genes cover what lies past the CDR3, so the full variable domain is EAGVTQFPSHSVIEKGQTVTLRCDPISGHDNLYWYRRVMGKEIKFLLHFVKESKQDESGMPNNRFLAERTGGTYSTLKVQPAELEDSGVYFCASSLVIQGVAGKLFFGSGTQLSVL.